The T cell receptor beta chain under discussion was sequenced for a study of Ad26.COV2.S vaccination and SARS-CoV-2 variants. Study-wide findings and caveats: Overall T cell responses may have been underestimated by the analyses of TCR breadth and depth. Vaccinees displayed broader spike-specific TCR repertoires than placebo recipients.

Clones were sequenced by immunoSEQ multiplex PCR, and TCRdb holds only the in-frame ones, with some missing. The sample yields roughly 400,000 clones, approximately 90% seen once. The V end was cut by 6 bases, the J end by 4 bases, with 19 bases between. CDR1 is MNHEY, CDR2 SMNVEV, per germline (reference sequence). There are 16 residues in the CDR3. The treatment denotes: 15 to 20 received Ad26.COV2.S at low or high dose, single or two shots; about 5 received placebo; per-sample allocation not given. Sample collection was performed on day 63 after the first vaccine or placebo injection. As for this clone: The target antigen is unknown.

The sequence came from a person between 18 and 65 years old who received the Ad26.COV2.S COVID-19 vaccine or a placebo. Sequencing was performed on peripheral blood, taken in a trial of Ad26.COV2.S vaccine versus placebo. J is TRBJ2-1 and V is TRBV27; a possible D gene is TRBD2 (5 bases). Here the CDR3 DNA reads TGTGCCAGCAGAAGTGGCGGGTTGGGCAGTTACAATGAGCAGTTCTTC. It translates to CASRSGGLGSYNEQFF.